This T cell receptor (beta chain) was documented in a study of Ad26.COV2.S vaccination and SARS-CoV-2 variants. The protocol was immunoSEQ multiplex PCR, while the TCRdb copy is restricted to in-frame clones and leaves out a portion. The table has 350,000 to 400,000 clones, about nine tenths seen once. This sample's treatment: approximately 18 received Ad26.COV2.S at low or high dose, single or two shots; 5 received placebo; per-sample allocation not given. Samples analyzed were those drawn on day 63 after the first vaccine or placebo injection. The CDR3 is made up of 14 amino acids. CDR1 and CDR2 (germline): LGHNA, YNFKEQ. Trimming removed 3 bases from V and 5 bases from J, with 10 bases in between. A word on this clone: Antigen: not known.

Study outcomes and limitations: Vaccinees and placebo recipients showed similar non-spike TCR breadth.

The chain couples TRBV4-2 to TRBJ2-2; D call uncertain. Source: peripheral blood, taken in a trial of Ad26.COV2.S vaccine versus placebo. This receptor was identified in a person aged 18-65 years who received the Ad26.COV2.S COVID-19 vaccine or a placebo. CDR3 sequence: CASSHVLETGELFF. The CDR3 region has the DNA TGTGCCAGCAGCCATGTTTTGGAGACCGGGGAGCTGTTTTTT.